The 22 T cell receptor beta chains presented below share a single source sample, sequenced in a study of T cell clonality in common variable immunodeficiency. Study-wide results and limits: Fewer deletions and N-nucleotide insertions were reportedly seen in common variable immunodeficiency TCR beta sequences.

These receptors' targets are unknown. TCRdb's table, derived via immunoSEQ multiplex PCR, lists solely in-frame clones and lacks some. The sample includes some 19,000 clones, none of them occurring once. Material for sequencing was peripheral blood mononuclear cells. All receptors come from a human donor with common variable immunodeficiency.

The CDR3 here is CAWSAASLKYNEQFF. The sequenced part of the CDR3 DNA is TGTGCCTGGAGTGCGGCTAGCCTTAAATACAATGAG. The chain couples TRBV30 to TRBJ2-1, with D tentatively TRBD2 (5 bases). The read gets to within 3 residues of the CDR3 end, and the germline J gene fills in the rest. The CDR3 extends over 15 amino acids. V dropped 1 base and J dropped 4 bases, with 14 bases sitting between them. The germline V gene encodes CDR1 GTSNPN and CDR2 SVGIG (reference sequence).

This clone has a handful of counts. The read ends 3 residues before the CDR3 terminus; that terminus is restored from the germline J gene. This chain links TRBV7-9 with TRBJ2-7; D ambiguous. From germline, CDR1 is SEHNR and CDR2 FQNEAQ (reference sequence). The length of the CDR3 is 14 residues. V dropped 1 base and J dropped 3 bases, with 10 bases sitting between them. The DNA read from the CDR3 is TGTGCCAGCAGCTTAGGTGGCTCGTACTACGAG. Protein: CASSLGGSYYE. The CDR3 in full is CASSLGGSYYEQYF.

This clone has only a few counts. With the read ending 3 residues before the CDR3 end, the germline J gene is used to fill in that end. This rearrangement joins TRBV19 to TRBJ2-7, with 9 bases that match TRBD1. V was pared by 2 bases and J by 5 bases, with 7 bases of the junction left unmatched. The CDR3 loop spans 15 amino acids. Germline CDR1 LNHDA, CDR2 SQIVND (reference sequence). The CDR3 sequence: CASSIWTGDRHEQYF. CDR3 bases read: TGTGCCAGTAGTATATGGACAGGGGACCGCCACGAG.

This clone occurred a few times. The CDR3 goes on 3 residues after the read ends, and that part is filled in from the germline J gene. The chain combines TRBV6-2 or TRBV6-3 with TRBJ1-1; possibly TRBD1 for D (5 bases). The CDR3 is 15 amino acids. Germline V CDR1 and CDR2: MNHEY, SVGEGT. V lost 0 bases to trimming and J lost 2 bases, with 10 bases between them. CDR3 DNA (partial): TGTGCCAGCAGTTACTCGCAAGGGGTTAACACTGAA. Protein: CASSYSQGVNTE. In full, the CDR3 reads CASSYSQGVNTEAFF.

To note about this clone: The read ends 3 residues before the CDR3 terminus; that terminus is restored from the germline J gene. The chain recombines TRBV20-1 with TRBJ2-5; D is possibly TRBD1 (5 bases). The CDR3 has 13 residues. Germline values: CDR1 DFQATT, CDR2 SNEGSKA (reference sequence). Trimming removed 6 bases at V and 3 bases at J, with 14 bases between. The sequenced part of the CDR3 DNA is TGCAGTGCATTGGACACGGACGAAGAGACC. It specifies CSALDTDEET. Given in full, the CDR3 is CSALDTDEETQYF.

This clone showed up just a few times. The read terminates 3 residues before the CDR3 end, so the remaining end is supplied by the germline J gene. The chain couples TRBV30 to TRBJ2-2; 8 bases map to TRBD1. V lost 8 bases to trimming and J lost 6 bases; unmatched junction nucleotides: 14. The CDR3 consists of 15 residues. In germline, CDR1 is GTSNPN, CDR2 SVGIG (reference sequence). The CDR3 bases that were read are TGTGCCGGAGATAACAAGGACAGGGACGCCGGGGAG. Amino acid sequence: CAGDNKDRDAGE. The entire CDR3 reads CAGDNKDRDAGELFF.

CDR3 sequence reads: CASSLEGLGPFGLGTQYF. CDR3 DNA (partial): TGCGCCAGCAGCTTGGAGGGTTTGGGGCCCTTTGGATTAGGTACG. This sequence joins TRBV5-1 and TRBJ2-3; TRBD1 is a possible D gene (5 bases). The read comes to an end 3 residues before the CDR3 does, leaving the germline J gene to fill in the end. Trimming took 0 bases from V and 8 from J, leaving 25 bases between them. CDR3 size: 18 residues. Germline V gene sequence: CDR1 SGHRS, CDR2 YFSETQ.

This clone was recorded many times. Read coverage stops 3 residues before the CDR3 terminus; the germline J gene supplies the remainder. The rearrangement joins TRBV23-1 to TRBJ2-2; weak D call: TRBD1 (7 bases). TRBV23-1 is given ORF status, its function remaining uncertain. This CDR3 comprises 15 residues. The V end was cut by 10 bases, the J end by 3 bases, with 18 bases between. The CDR3 DNA, read in part, is TGCGCCACCAACCAAACAGGGGAGGACACCGGGGAG. The encoded protein is CATNQTGEDTGE. The whole CDR3 reads CATNQTGEDTGELFF.

This clone showed up just a few times. The sequenced fragment ends 3 residues before the CDR3 boundary, so the rest is inferred from the germline J gene. The V call is TRBV5-6, the J call TRBJ1-5; D is possibly TRBD1 (5 bases). The CDR3 is 12 amino acids. Trimming took 2 bases from V and 5 from J, leaving 5 bases between them. Germline CDR1 SGHDT, CDR2 YYEEEE. The CDR3: CASSFRDQPQHF. The sequenced part of the CDR3 DNA is TGTGCCAGCAGCTTCAGGGATCAGCCC.

This clone was seen repeatedly, ten times or more. The CDR3 extends 3 residues past the end of the read, so its final part is completed from the germline J gene. The chain joins TRBV16 to TRBJ1-6; maybe TRBD1 (5 bases). CDR3 length: 16 amino acids. CDR1 and CDR2 from the germline V gene are KGHSY and FQNENV. Between the trimmed V and J ends, which lost 2 bases and 9 bases, there was a span of 17 bases. The sequenced part of the CDR3 DNA is TGTGCCAGCAGCCAACTGGATAGGGACTGGGGTTCACCC. Translating it yields CASSQLDRDWGSP. The full CDR3 is CASSQLDRDWGSPLHF. Filled out from reference TRBV16 and TRBJ1-6, the complete variable domain reads GEEVAQTPKHLVRGEGQKAKLYCAPIKGHSYVFWYQQVLKNEFKFLISFQNENVFDETGMPKERFSAKCLPNSPCSLEIQATKLEDSAVYFCASSQLDRDWGSPLHFGNGTRLTVT.

Of note for this clone: Read sequence stops 3 residues before the CDR3 end, and the germline J gene provides the missing end. The J gene is TRBJ2-2, the V gene TRBV7-6; TRBD1 matches 10 bases. The V segment lost 5 bases and the J segment 6 bases; nucleotides outside the gene matches: 9. Germline V CDR1 and CDR2: SGHVS, FNYEAQ. The CDR3 sequence is 16 residues long. The CDR3 bases that were read are TGTGCCAGCAGCATACTGACAGGGGGCTTTCCCGGGGAG. Amino acid sequence: CASSILTGGFPGE. In full, the CDR3 reads CASSILTGGFPGELFF.

This clone was found many times. The read terminates 3 residues ahead of where the CDR3 ends, so the germline J gene completes it. The V gene is TRBV4-2, the J gene TRBJ2-1; perhaps TRBD2 as D (7 bases). This CDR3 comprises 19 residues. Germline V CDR1 and CDR2: LGHNA, YNFKEQ. V lost 3 bases, J lost 6 bases, and 27 bases lay in between. The part of the CDR3 DNA that was read is TGTGCCAGCAGCCATTCTCCGGGGGGTAGGGGGTTCTTCCGCAATGAG. This gives the protein CASSHSPGGRGFFRNE. The CDR3 in full is CASSHSPGGRGFFRNEQFF.

A remark on this clone: The CDR3 end is not reached by the read, which stops 3 residues before it; the germline J gene fills it in. This rearrangement joins TRBV7-3 to TRBJ2-2; 16 bases are shared with TRBD2. The length of the CDR3 is 17 residues. V gave up 5 bases and J gave up 6 bases; unmatched junction bases: 6. CDR1 is SGHTA and CDR2 is FQGTGA in the germline V gene. The DNA read from the CDR3 is TGTGCCAGCAGCCCCGGGACTAGCGGGGGGGGATCCGGGGAG. Its translation is CASSPGTSGGGSGE. The CDR3 in full is CASSPGTSGGGSGELFF.

This clone was found a few times. The read ends 3 residues before the CDR3 terminus; that terminus is restored from the germline J gene. The J gene is TRBJ2-3, the V gene TRBV5-6, with TRBD1 matching over 9 bases. The CDR3 is 14 residues long. The junction had 7 bases not matched to a gene; V was cut back by 4 bases and J by 7 bases. Germline CDR1 SGHDT, CDR2 YYEEEE. CDR3 sequence reads: CASSARDRAYTQYF. The sequenced part of the CDR3 DNA is TGTGCCAGCAGCGCCCGGGACAGGGCTTATACG.

This clone turned up a few times. The read is 3 residues too short to cover the CDR3 end, so that end is filled in from the germline J gene. This chain links TRBV6-2 or TRBV6-3 with TRBJ2-7, with D possibly matching TRBD2 (5 bases). Deletions cut 3 bases from V and 4 bases from J, with 10 bases between. The CDR3 spans 13 residues. Germline CDR1 reads MNHEY; CDR2 reads SVGEGT. CDR3 loop: CASSYLPGYEQYF. The DNA read from the CDR3 is TGTGCCAGCAGTTATTTACCGGGGTACGAG.

In this sample, this clone turned up a few times. The read terminates 3 residues ahead of where the CDR3 ends, so the germline J gene completes it. The chain combines TRBV7-2 with TRBJ2-2, with 7 bases aligning to TRBD2. V was pared by 0 bases and J by 3 bases, with 1 base of the junction left unmatched. CDR3 length: 15 residues. Germline V gene sequence: CDR1 SGHTA, CDR2 FQGNSA. The covered CDR3 bases are TGTGCCAGCAGCTTAGCGGGGGGGGACACCGGGGAG. Its protein product is CASSLAGGDTGE. The whole CDR3 protein is CASSLAGGDTGELFF.

On this clone itself: With the read ending 3 residues before the CDR3 end, the germline J gene is used to fill in that end. The rearrangement links TRBV30 to TRBJ1-1, with D perhaps TRBD1 (5 bases). The CDR3 consists of 15 residues. The V end was cut by 4 bases, the J end by 1 base, with 16 bases between. From germline, CDR1 is GTSNPN and CDR2 SVGIG (reference sequence). The CDR3 protein is CAWKYRQTKNTEAFF. The DNA read from the CDR3 is TGTGCCTGGAAATATAGACAGACAAAGAACACTGAA.

The sample holds a few counts of this clone. The read is 3 residues too short to cover the CDR3 end, so that end is filled in from the germline J gene. The rearrangement uses TRBV30 and TRBJ2-2; 9 bases line up with TRBD2. CDR1 is GTSNPN, CDR2 SVGIG, per germline (reference sequence). CDR3 length: 15 amino acids. With V trimmed by 3 bases and J by 5 bases, 7 bases remained unmatched. CDR3 sequence reads: CAWRMSGGRTGELFF. The sequenced part of the CDR3 DNA is TGTGCCTGGAGGATGAGCGGGGGGCGAACCGGGGAG.

This clone was observed a few times. The read terminates 3 residues ahead of where the CDR3 ends, so the germline J gene completes it. This chain links TRBV2 with TRBJ1-5; maybe TRBD1 (6 bases). V gave up 6 bases and J gave up 2 bases, with 11 bases separating them. CDR3 length equals 14 residues. CDR1 is SNHLY, CDR2 FYNNEI, per germline. CDR3 amino acids: CASSYRDGNQPQHF. Partial CDR3 DNA: TGTGCCAGCAGCTACAGGGATGGCAATCAGCCC.

This clone was counted only a few times. Sequencing ends 3 residues short of the CDR3 end; the germline J gene provides the rest. V usage is TRBV7-9 and J usage is TRBJ2-1, with unresolved D. CDR3 size: 14 residues. Trimming pared 1 base from V and 6 bases from J, leaving 10 bases between. The germline gives CDR1 SEHNR, CDR2 FQNEAQ (reference sequence). The CDR3 bases that were read are TGTGCCAGCAGCTTAGGGCCGAGCGCCAATGAG. Translating it yields CASSLGPSANE. The complete CDR3 sequence is CASSLGPSANEQFF. The complete variable domain, with remaining parts taken from reference TRBV7-9 and TRBJ2-1, reads DTGVSQNPRHKITKRGQNVTFRCDPISEHNRLYWYRQTLGQGPEFLTYFQNEAQLEKSRLLSDRFSAERPKGSFSTLEIQRTEQGDSAMYLCASSLGPSANEQFFGPGTRLTVL.

Concerning this clone itself: The read stops 3 residues short of the end of the CDR3; the missing end is completed from the germline J gene. The rearrangement joins TRBV7-6 to TRBJ2-7, with a possible D match to TRBD2 (5 bases). This CDR3 has 15 residues. V gave up 1 base and J gave up 3 bases, with 13 bases separating them. Germline-derived CDR1 and CDR2 are SGHVS and FNYEAQ. The CDR3 here is CASSLEPSRDYEQYF. The part of the CDR3 DNA that was read is TGTGCCAGCAGCTTAGAGCCTAGCCGCGACTACGAG.

This clone was detected only a few times. CDR3 amino acids: CASSSTPTSGRGETQYF. The part of the CDR3 DNA that was read is TGCGCCAGCAGCTCTACGCCTACTAGCGGGAGAGGGGAGACC. The chain couples TRBV5-1 to TRBJ2-5; 11 bases are a match to TRBD2. The read stops 3 residues short of the end of the CDR3; the missing end is completed from the germline J gene. This CDR3 has 17 amino acids. After removal of 3 bases from V and 5 bases from J, the junction contained 12 bases not matched to a gene. Germline-derived CDR1 and CDR2 are SGHRS and YFSETQ.